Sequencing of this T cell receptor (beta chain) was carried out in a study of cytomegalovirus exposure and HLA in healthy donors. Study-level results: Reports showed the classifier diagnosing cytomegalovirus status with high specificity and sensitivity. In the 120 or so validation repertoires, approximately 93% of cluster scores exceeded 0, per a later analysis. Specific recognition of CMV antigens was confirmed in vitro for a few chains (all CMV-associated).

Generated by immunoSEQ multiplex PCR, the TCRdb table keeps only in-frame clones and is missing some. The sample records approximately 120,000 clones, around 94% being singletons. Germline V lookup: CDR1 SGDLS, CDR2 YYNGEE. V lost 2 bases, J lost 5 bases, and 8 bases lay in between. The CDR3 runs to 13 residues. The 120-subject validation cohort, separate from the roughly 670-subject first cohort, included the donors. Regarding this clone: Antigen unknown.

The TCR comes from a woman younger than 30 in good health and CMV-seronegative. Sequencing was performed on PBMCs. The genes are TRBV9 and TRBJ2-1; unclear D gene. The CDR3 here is CASSVSPHNEQFF. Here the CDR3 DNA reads TGTGCCAGCAGCGTTAGCCCCCACAATGAGCAGTTCTTC.